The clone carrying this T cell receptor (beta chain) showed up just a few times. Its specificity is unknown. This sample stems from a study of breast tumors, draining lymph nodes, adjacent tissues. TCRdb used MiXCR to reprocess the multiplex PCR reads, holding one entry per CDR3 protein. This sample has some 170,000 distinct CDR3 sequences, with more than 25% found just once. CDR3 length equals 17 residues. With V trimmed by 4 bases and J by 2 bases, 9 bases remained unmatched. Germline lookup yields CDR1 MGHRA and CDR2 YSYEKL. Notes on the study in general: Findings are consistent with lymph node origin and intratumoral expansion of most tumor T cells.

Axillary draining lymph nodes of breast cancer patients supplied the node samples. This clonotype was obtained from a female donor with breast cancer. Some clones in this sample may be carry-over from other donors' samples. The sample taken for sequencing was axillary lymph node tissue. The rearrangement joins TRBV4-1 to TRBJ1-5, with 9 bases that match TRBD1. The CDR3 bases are TGCGCCAGCAGCCTCAGAACGGACAGGGGTGGCAATCAGCCCCAGCATTTT. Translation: CASSLRTDRGGNQPQHF.